A single T cell receptor (beta chain) is shown here with its context. This entry belongs to a study of blood T cell repertoires in COVID-19. The germline gives CDR1 SNHLY, CDR2 FYNNEI. V lost 2 bases, J lost 6 bases, and 13 bases lay in between. CDR3 length equals 14 residues. Assay: immunoSEQ multiplex PCR; the TCRdb copy retains only in-frame clones and omits some. The sample includes approximately 210,000 clones, about 86% of them seen just once. The specimen was peripheral blood. V usage is TRBV2 and J usage is TRBJ2-5; D may be TRBD1 (6 bases). The sequence derives from a man in his fifties or sixties with active or convalescent COVID-19. The CDR3 sequence is CASSEFGGPKTQYF. The CDR3 DNA sequence: TGTGCCAGCAGTGAATTTGGGGGCCCGAAGACCCAGTACTTC.